This is a list of T cell receptor beta chains from one sample in a study. From the 5' RACE reads, TCRdb called clonotypes with MiXCR, one entry per CDR3 protein. The repertoire holds approximately 40,000 distinct CDR3 sequences, 25% to 35% seen once, with approximately 4.1% in the top ten. Sequenced: tumor-infiltrating memory CD4+ T cells sorted from the breast tumor. The receptors come from a female donor with breast cancer. The CDR3 runs from the conserved cysteine through the conserved F or W. Each record gives: V gene, clone size, J gene, CDR3 protein. Rows give clone size only sometimes, using once, few, many, or a class for an expanded clone.

>TRBV27|-|TRBJ2-5
CASVRRDMLQETQYF
>TRBV24-1|few|TRBJ1-5
CATAPRAEGQPQHF
>TRBV12-3/TRBV12-4|-|TRBJ2-3
CASSASSGGAADTQYF
>TRBV20-1|few|TRBJ1-4
CSAPVGATNEKLFF
>TRBV27|-|TRBJ2-7
CASSSSSGGYEQYF
>TRBV20-1|-|TRBJ1-3
CSASQGRSGNTIYF
>TRBV5-6|-|TRBJ2-7
CASSLDADYEQYF
>TRBV5-1|medium-sized|TRBJ1-2
CASSLNRGYGYTF
>TRBV6-5|-|TRBJ2-7
CASSNVYEQYF
>TRBV20-1|few|TRBJ2-7
CSASLDRKTYEQYF
>TRBV6-1|few|TRBJ1-3
CASRTGLGNTIYF
>TRBV27|once|TRBJ2-2
CASSLNTGAPGELFF
>TRBV6-1|-|TRBJ1-1
CASTRRVVLGTEAFF
>TRBV7-2|-|TRBJ2-7
CASSPRTSGAYEQYF
>TRBV7-8|few|TRBJ2-7
CACSRESHEQYF
>TRBV15|-|TRBJ2-4
CATSREAGGRAAKNIQYF
>TRBV10-1|few|TRBJ1-3
CASTSGDSSGNTIYF
>TRBV5-4|-|TRBJ2-1
CASSRTPLTSYNEQFF
>TRBV7-2|few|TRBJ1-1
CASSWTGGTEAFF
>TRBV27|-|TRBJ2-7
CASHGGYEQYF
>TRBV28|-|TRBJ2-3
CASSPQGLDSTDTQYF
>TRBV5-4|once|TRBJ1-1
CASSAYRNTEAFF
>TRBV7-6|-|TRBJ1-6
CASSSHPQENAVSPLHF
>TRBV7-9|few|TRBJ2-1
CASSLDRAAYNEQFF
>TRBV11-2|few|TRBJ2-1
CASSLTAGQVTMGQFF
>TRBV7-2|few|TRBJ2-5
CASSLDQGRETQYF